This T cell receptor (beta chain) was recorded in a study of post-analysis software for immune sequencing data. Findings and caveats of the study: Versus controls, multiple sclerosis patients showed significantly lower diversity (normalized Chao1). Patients had higher frequencies than controls of roughly five TRBV segments, including TRBV5-6, TRBV5-1 and TRBV20-1.

Every TCR beta cDNA library bore unique molecular identifiers. TCRdb itself ran the PCR reads through MiXCR, one entry per CDR3 protein. This sample has about 500,000 distinct CDR3 sequences; approximately 45% occur once, and the top ten carry roughly 12%. Remarks on this clonotype: Antigen: not known.

Germline CDR1 SGHRS, CDR2 YFSETQ. Trimming pared 2 bases from V and 11 bases from J, leaving 22 bases between. This CDR3 has 15 residues. The sequenced sample consisted of blood. This TCR was sampled from a girl between 5 and 17 years old with multiple sclerosis. J is TRBJ1-1 and V is TRBV5-1, with D maybe TRBD1 (5 bases). The CDR3 loop reads CASSLNGGDPTHAFF. CDR3 sequence (DNA): TGCGCCAGCAGCTTAAATGGGGGGGACCCGACCCACGCTTTCTTT.